Below, 10 T cell receptor beta chains from the same sample are listed, as sequenced in a study of breast tumors, draining lymph nodes, adjacent tissues. TCRdb recomputed calls from the multiplex PCR reads with MiXCR, one row per CDR3 protein. The data show 80,000 to 130,000 distinct CDR3 sequences, around 20% seen once. Breast cancer patients provided tissue from their axillary draining lymph nodes. Sample: axillary lymph node tissue. Every receptor here comes from a female donor with breast cancer. Some clones in this sample may be carry-over from other donors' samples.

As concerns this clonotype: A junction boundary mismatches the germline segment, possibly from a read error. The chain links TRBV2 to TRBJ2-7, with TRBD1 matching over 8 bases. CDR1 is SNHLY, CDR2 FYNNEI, per germline. The CDR3 is made up of 15 amino acids. The CDR3 loop is CASQRSWTGTYEQYF. Written as DNA, the CDR3 is TGCGCCAGCCAGAGGTCCTGGACAGGGACCTACGAGCAGTACTTC.

V usage is TRBV3-1 and J usage is TRBJ2-2; D may be TRBD1 (5 bases). The CDR3 contains 12 residues. The V and J ends lost 4 bases and 8 bases respectively, with 8 bases between them. Germline CDR1 and CDR2: LGHDT and YNNKEL (reference sequence). CDR3: CASSLRVGELFF. Written as DNA, the CDR3 is TGTGCCAGCAGCCTCAGGGTTGGGGAGCTGTTTTTT.

The rearrangement uses TRBV19 and TRBJ2-5; TRBD1 might be the D (7 bases). CDR1 LNHDA and CDR2 SQIVND come from the germline V gene (reference sequence). The germline V and J ends were trimmed by 5 bases and 4 bases, with 14 bases remaining between them. The length of the CDR3 is 14 residues. The CDR3 spells CASSVQGGTETQYF. As DNA, the CDR3 is TGTGCCAGTAGTGTTCAGGGGGGCACAGAGACCCAGTACTTC.

This clonotype was seen repeatedly, ten times or more. Sequence at one end of the junction differs from germline and may be a read error. V is TRBV2 and J is TRBJ1-2, with no clear D. The germline V gene has CDR1 SNHLY and CDR2 FYNNEI. CDR3 length: 13 residues. DNA for the CDR3: TGTGTCAGCAGTGAATCCGGGCGCTATGGCTACACCTTC. Translation: CVSSESGRYGYTF.

In this sample, this clonotype turned up many times. The chain uses TRBV10-3 and TRBJ2-1, with 7 bases that match TRBD2. Germline V lookup: CDR1 ENHRY, CDR2 SYGVKD. The CDR3 runs to 13 residues. V lost 5 bases, J lost 10 bases, and 8 bases stayed unmatched. CDR3: CAISKAGLEEQFF. In DNA, the CDR3 is TGTGCCATCAGTAAAGCGGGACTCGAGGAGCAGTTCTTC.

Worth noting for this clonotype: A read error is possible here, since a much larger clone lies one base away. The chain carries TRBV11-1 and TRBJ1-6; the match to TRBD1 covers 9 bases. Germline V gives CDR1 SGHAT, CDR2 FQDESV (reference sequence). The CDR3 loop spans 18 amino acids. In DNA, the CDR3 is TGTGCCAGCAGCTTAGCAACTACAGGGGGCATCTATAATCCACCCCTCCACTTT. It specifies CASSLATTGGIYNPPLHF.

This clonotype was picked up a small number of times. V and J are TRBV27 and TRBJ2-1; D not certain. This CDR3 has 15 residues. Germline CDR1 MNHEY, CDR2 SMNVEV (reference sequence). The V and J ends lost 0 bases and 0 bases respectively, with 6 bases between them. The CDR3 sequence is CASSLSRSSYNEQFF. The CDR3, as DNA: TGTGCCAGCAGTTTATCGCGGAGCTCCTACAATGAGCAGTTCTTC.

This clonotype was detected many times. V usage is TRBV24-1 and J usage is TRBJ1-4; D ambiguous. CDR1 is KGHDR and CDR2 is SFDVKD in the germline V gene. CDR3 length equals 14 residues. The V end lost 9 bases, the J end lost 0 bases, and 10 bases lay between the germline ends. CDR3 DNA sequence: TGTGCCACCCAAGAAGGAGCAACTAATGAAAAACTGTTTTTT. This translates into CATQEGATNEKLFF.

This clonotype was found many times. The chain uses TRBV6-2 or TRBV6-3 and TRBJ1-2; D is undetermined. CDR3 length: 15 amino acids. Trimming stripped 5 bases from V and 1 base from J, with 14 bases between. The germline gives CDR1 MNHEY, CDR2 SVGEGT. In DNA, the CDR3 is TGTGCCAGCAGTCCCCTCTGGGAGGTTAACTATGGCTACACCTTC. Translation gives CASSPLWEVNYGYTF.

This chain links TRBV28 with TRBJ1-4, with TRBD1 identical over 10 bases. The trim removed 7 bases at V and 7 bases at J, leaving 9 bases unmatched. Per germline, CDR1 MDHEN and CDR2 SYDVKM. The CDR3 extends over 15 amino acids. In DNA form, the CDR3 reads TGTGCCAGCACCCTAGGGACAGGGGAGCGTGAAAAACTGTTTTTT. Protein: CASTLGTGEREKLFF.